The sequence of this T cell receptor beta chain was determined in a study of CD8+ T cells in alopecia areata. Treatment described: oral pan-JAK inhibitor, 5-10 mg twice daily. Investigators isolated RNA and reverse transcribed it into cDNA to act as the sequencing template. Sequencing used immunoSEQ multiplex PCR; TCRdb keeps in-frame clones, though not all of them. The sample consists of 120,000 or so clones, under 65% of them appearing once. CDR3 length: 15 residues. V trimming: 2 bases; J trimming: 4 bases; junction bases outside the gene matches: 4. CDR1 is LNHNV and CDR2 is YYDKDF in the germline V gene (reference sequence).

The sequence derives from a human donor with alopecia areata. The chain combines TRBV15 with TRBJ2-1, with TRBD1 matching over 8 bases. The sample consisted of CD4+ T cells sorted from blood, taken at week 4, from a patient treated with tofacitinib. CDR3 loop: CATSRSGTGYNEQFF. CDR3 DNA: TGTGCCACCAGCAGATCCGGGACAGGTTACAATGAGCAGTTCTTC. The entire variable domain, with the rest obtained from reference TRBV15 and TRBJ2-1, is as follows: DAMVIQNPRYQVTQFGKPVTLSCSQTLNHNVMYWYQQKSSQAPKLLFHYYDKDFNNEADTPDNFQSRRPNTSFCFLDIRSPGLGDTAMYLCATSRSGTGYNEQFFGPGTRLTVL.